One and the same sample provided the 7 T cell receptor beta chains below, sequenced in a study of blood T cells in healthy people across ages. Alongside a J-beta primer mix, a sample-barcoded 5' primer served in a second PCR lasting about 7 to 12 cycles. Each CDR3 protein gets one entry after TCRdb re-called the 5' RACE reads with MiXCR. The sample carries about 730,000 distinct CDR3 sequences, roughly 44% recorded once. The sample consisted of blood. The receptors shown here come from a woman aged 55-75 years in good health.

This clonotype was seen more than once but under ten times. CDR3 loop: CASSFDGTESYEQYF. The DNA for the CDR3 is TGCGCCAGCAGCTTTGACGGGACGGAGTCCTACGAGCAGTACTTC. This sequence joins TRBV5-1 and TRBJ2-7, with D tentatively TRBD1 or TRBD2 (5 bases each). Trimming left V 2 bases short and J 1 base short, with 13 bases between. CDR3 length equals 15 residues. Germline V gives CDR1 SGHRS, CDR2 YFSETQ.

There are many counts of this clonotype. The rearrangement joins TRBV7-2 to TRBJ2-7, with D perhaps matching TRBD1 or TRBD2 (5 bases each). The germline V gene has CDR1 SGHTA and CDR2 FQGNSA. The length of the CDR3 is 14 residues. The V gene lost 5 bases and the J gene lost 2 bases, with 13 bases spanning the gap. CDR3 DNA sequence: TGTGCCAGCAGCCCCGGGACCGGAACCTACGAGCAGTACTTC. It translates to CASSPGTGTYEQYF.

The rearrangement uses TRBV4-2 and TRBJ2-5, with 8 bases identical to TRBD2. There are 18 residues in the CDR3. Trimming took 4 bases from V and 1 from J; bases not matched to a gene: 14. Germline CDR1 and CDR2: LGHNA and YNFKEQ. In DNA, the CDR3 is TGTGCCAGCAGCCGCGCCTTCCAGCGGGGGTCGACCCAAGAGACCCAGTACTTC. Its protein is CASSRAFQRGSTQETQYF.

V and J are TRBV12-3 or TRBV12-4 and TRBJ2-1, with D possibly called TRBD1 or TRBD2 (5 bases each). The length of the CDR3 is 15 residues. The V gene lost 2 bases and the J gene lost 6 bases, with 14 bases spanning the gap. The CDR3 bases are TGTGCCAGCAGTTTATGGGGGAGCTCTCGCAATGAGCAGTTCTTC. This codes for CASSLWGSSRNEQFF.

The table lists this clonotype with a few counts. V and J are TRBV2 and TRBJ2-5, with 12 bases lining up with TRBD2. The CDR3 sequence is 15 residues long. Germline trimming cut 6 bases from V and 2 bases from J; bases unmatched to any gene: 4. Germline CDR1 SNHLY, CDR2 FYNNEI. The DNA of the CDR3 is TGTGCCAGCAGGTCTAGCGGGGGGGGACAAGAGACCCAGTACTTC. The encoded protein is CASRSSGGGQETQYF.

The rearrangement uses TRBV20-1 and TRBJ1-5; unclear D gene. Looked up from germline, CDR1 is DFQATT and CDR2 is SNEGSKA (reference sequence). V was clipped by 0 bases and J by 7 bases, with 10 bases between them. The CDR3 extends over 13 amino acids. The CDR3 region is CSAREAGGQPQHF. The DNA for the CDR3 is TGCAGTGCTAGAGAGGCAGGAGGACAGCCCCAGCATTTT.

J is TRBJ1-1 and V is TRBV7-9; D is possibly TRBD1 (5 bases). Germline CDR1 and CDR2: SEHNR and FQNEAQ (reference sequence). The V and J ends lost 5 bases and 3 bases respectively, with 13 bases between them. The CDR3 is made up of 14 amino acids. This CDR3 is CASSADLGDTEAFF. CDR3 nucleotides: TGTGCCAGCAGCGCCGATCTAGGGGACACTGAAGCTTTCTTT.